A single sample gave rise to the 19 T cell receptor beta chains below, sequenced in a study of identical twins. TCRdb re-called the 5' RACE reads through MiXCR, storing one row per CDR3 protein. The top ten hold 0.75% to 1% of the sample, which has 700,000 or so distinct CDR3 sequences, under 9% seen once. These data also featured in a second study, about yellow fever vaccine responses in identical twins.

The sequenced sample consisted of PBMCs. The source of these receptors is a woman younger than 30 in good health.

This clonotype was seen only a few times. CDR3 amino acids: CASSEWAGALVSETQYF. The CDR3 DNA reads TGTGCCAGCAGTGAATGGGCAGGGGCACTAGTATCAGAGACCCAGTACTTC. The chain joins TRBV25-1 to TRBJ2-5, with a weak D call TRBD1 (6 bases). Trimming stripped 1 base from V and 4 bases from J, with 19 bases between. The CDR3 totals 17 residues. Germline-derived CDR1 and CDR2 are MGHDK and SYGVNS.

The genes are TRBV6-2 or TRBV6-3 and TRBJ1-2; 7 nucleotides align to TRBD1. Trimming cost V 2 bases and J 4 bases; bases outside gene matches: 10. In germline, CDR1 is MNHEY, CDR2 SVGEGT. The CDR3 length is 16 residues. The CDR3 is CASSYTGQPGFYGYTF. The DNA for the CDR3 is TGTGCCAGCAGTTACACGGGACAGCCAGGCTTCTATGGCTACACCTTC.

The table lists this clonotype with many counts. CDR3 protein: CASSVGTVDTGELFF. In DNA form, the CDR3 reads TGTGCCAGCAGCGTCGGGACAGTGGACACCGGGGAGCTGTTTTTT. V is TRBV11-2 and J is TRBJ2-2; 7 bases agree with TRBD1. Germline values: CDR1 SGHAT, CDR2 FQNNGV. The length of the CDR3 is 15 residues. After removal of 5 bases from V and 3 bases from J, the junction contained 6 bases not matched to a gene.

The chain has TRBV6-1 and TRBJ2-7, with 9 nucleotides matching TRBD2. This CDR3 has 14 residues. Losses at the gene ends were 4 bases for V and 4 bases for J; bases not matched to a gene: 5. Germline V gives CDR1 MNHNS, CDR2 SASEGT. DNA for the CDR3: TGTGCCAGCAGTGGTAGCGGGAGTGGGTACGAGCAGTACTTC. Translation: CASSGSGSGYEQYF.

The V and J genes are TRBV6-1 and TRBJ2-2; D might be TRBD1 or TRBD2, each matching 6 bases. The length of the CDR3 is 15 residues. Trimming left V 2 bases short and J 2 bases short, with 9 bases between. Germline CDR1 and CDR2: MNHNS and SASEGT. CDR3 region: CASSEPGANTGELFF. For the CDR3, the DNA is TGTGCCAGCAGTGAACCGGGGGCTAACACCGGGGAGCTGTTTTTT.

Only a few counts were recorded for this clonotype. V usage is TRBV29-1 and J usage is TRBJ2-3; tentative D call: TRBD2 (6 bases). CDR1 is SQVTM and CDR2 is ANQGSEA in the germline V gene. The length of the CDR3 is 14 residues. Between the trimmed V and J ends, which lost 7 bases and 5 bases, there was a span of 19 bases. The CDR3 DNA is TGCAGCGGGGACTCTGAGAACGGGGAAGATACGCAGTATTTT. Its translation: CSGDSENGEDTQYF.

This clonotype occurred a few times. The V and J genes are TRBV15 and TRBJ2-7; D not certain. Germline CDR1 reads LNHNV; CDR2 reads YYDKDF (reference sequence). CDR3 size: 12 residues. Trimming left V 1 base short and J 7 bases short, with 8 bases between. This CDR3 is CATSRAGWEQYF. In nucleotides, the CDR3 is TGTGCCACCAGCAGAGCAGGATGGGAGCAGTACTTC.

This clonotype was picked up many times. This chain connects TRBV20-1 to TRBJ2-5, with D unclear. The CDR3 loop spans 14 amino acids. The V end was cut by 3 bases, the J end by 5 bases, with 16 bases between. Germline values: CDR1 DFQATT, CDR2 SNEGSKA (reference sequence). In nucleotides, the CDR3 is TGCAGTGCTAGGGGTCCTACAGTCAGGGAGACCCAGTACTTC. Its translation: CSARGPTVRETQYF.

This clonotype has just a few counts. The rearrangement joins TRBV5-1 to TRBJ1-1; no clear D gene. Between the trimmed V and J ends, which lost 2 bases and 4 bases, there was a span of 15 bases. Germline V gives CDR1 SGHRS, CDR2 YFSETQ. CDR3 length: 15 residues. CDR3 protein: CASSFGEATLTEAFF. CDR3 DNA sequence: TGCGCCAGCAGCTTTGGAGAGGCTACCCTCACTGAAGCTTTCTTT. The whole variable domain, remainder taken from reference TRBV5-1 and TRBJ1-1, is KAGVTQTPRYLIKTRGQQVTLSCSPISGHRSVSWYQQTPGQGLQFLFEYFSETQRNKGNFPGRFSGRQFSNSRSEMNVSTLELGDSALYLCASSFGEATLTEAFFGQGTRLTVV.

The chain combines TRBV3-1 with TRBJ2-1; TRBD2 aligns across 13 bases. The trim removed 1 base at V and 7 bases at J, leaving 4 bases unmatched. The length of the CDR3 is 16 residues. Germline-derived CDR1 and CDR2 are LGHDT and YNNKEL (reference sequence). CDR3 DNA sequence: TGTGCCAGCAGCCAAGGGGGACTAGCGGGACGGAATGAGCAGTTCTTC. As protein: CASSQGGLAGRNEQFF.

This clonotype has more than one count but fewer than ten. This chain connects TRBV29-1 to TRBJ1-5; D ambiguous. The germline V gene encodes CDR1 SQVTM and CDR2 ANQGSEA. V was cut by 5 bases and J by 6 bases, with 11 bases left in between. There are 12 residues in the CDR3. CDR3 DNA sequence: TGCAGCGTTTGGACCTCGGGTCAGCCCCAGCATTTT. Its translation: CSVWTSGQPQHF.

The chain has TRBV5-1 and TRBJ2-1; the match to TRBD2 covers 13 bases. The length of the CDR3 is 15 residues. V dropped 4 bases and J dropped 5; count of bases not matched to a gene: 3. CDR1 and CDR2 from the germline V gene are SGHRS and YFSETQ. The CDR3 here is CASSQTSGGHNEQFF. CDR3 nucleotides: TGCGCCAGCAGCCAGACTAGCGGGGGGCACAATGAGCAGTTCTTC.

The rearrangement joins TRBV12-3 or TRBV12-4 to TRBJ1-2; D remains ambiguous. This CDR3 contains 13 residues. The germline V and J ends were trimmed by 3 bases and 9 bases, with 14 bases remaining between them. The CDR3 reads CASSFMDSMRYTF. The CDR3 DNA reads as TGTGCCAGCAGTTTTATGGACTCTATGCGCTACACCTTC.

This clonotype has more than one count but fewer than ten. This chain links TRBV14 with TRBJ1-1, with a weak D call TRBD1 (5 bases). The CDR3 length is 16 residues. Germline CDR1 SGHDN, CDR2 FVKESK. Trimming pared 0 bases from V and 0 bases from J, leaving 11 bases between. In DNA form, the CDR3 reads TGTGCCAGCAGCCAAGATCTCAGGGCGGTGAACACTGAAGCTTTCTTT. It codes for CASSQDLRAVNTEAFF.

This clonotype was seen many times. This chain connects TRBV28 to TRBJ1-2; TRBD1 aligns across 7 bases. Germline CDR1 and CDR2: MDHEN and SYDVKM. V was clipped by 7 bases and J by 4 bases; unmatched bases: 9. This CDR3 region has 14 residues. This chain's CDR3 is CASTRTGGGYGYTF. The CDR3 DNA follows: TGTGCCAGCACCCGGACAGGAGGCGGCTATGGCTACACCTTC.

At least ten counts were recorded for this clonotype. The chain uses TRBV20-1 and TRBJ2-1; 8 nucleotides line up with TRBD2. CDR1 and CDR2 (germline): DFQATT, SNEGSKA (reference sequence). This CDR3 region has 13 residues. DNA of the CDR3: TGCAGCCACTCGCCGGGGGGGCCGAGTGAGCAGTTCTTC. The encoded protein is CSHSPGGPSEQFF.

There are many counts of this clonotype. The chain links TRBV5-6 to TRBJ2-5; 10 bases are a match to TRBD1. The CDR3 length is 15 residues. V was clipped by 2 bases and J by 4 bases; unmatched bases: 5. The germline CDR1 and CDR2 sequences are SGHDT and YYEEEE. CDR3 in DNA: TGTGCCAGCAGCTTTTCGACAGGGGGCGGAGAGACCCAGTACTTC. Translated: CASSFSTGGGETQYF.

As regards this clonotype: A junction boundary mismatches the germline segment, possibly from a read error. The J gene is TRBJ1-1, the V gene TRBV3-1; D is possibly TRBD1 (5 bases). The germline CDR1 and CDR2 sequences are LGHDT and YNNKEL (reference sequence). CDR3 length: 15 residues. CDR3 loop: CTSSHSRARRTEAFF. CDR3 nucleotides: TGTACCAGCAGCCACAGCAGGGCCCGAAGGACTGAAGCTTTCTTT.

The chain couples TRBV2 to TRBJ2-1; D is uncertain. CDR3 length: 12 amino acids. The germline CDR1 and CDR2 sequences are SNHLY and FYNNEI. V was clipped by 4 bases and J by 8 bases, with 9 bases between them. The CDR3 region has the DNA TGTGCCAGCAGTGTTGATTCTTATGAGCAGTTCTTC. Its protein product is CASSVDSYEQFF. Full variable domain (missing parts from reference TRBV2 and TRBJ2-1): EPEVTQTPSHQVTQMGQEVILRCVPISNHLYFYWYRQILGQKVEFLVSFYNNEISEKSEIFDDQFSVERPDGSNFTLKIRSTKLEDSAMYFCASSVDSYEQFFGPGTRLTVL.